A single sample is the source of the 13 T cell receptor beta chains below, sequenced in a study of a mutant IDH1 vaccine in newly diagnosed glioma. The assay was immunoSEQ multiplex PCR, and TCRdb's table has in-frame clones only and misses some. This table holds some 60,000 clones, approximately 80% found once. The antigens of these receptors remain unknown. Indicated time point: week 11, during vaccination. All doses held 300 ug of mutant IDH1 20-mer peptide, with topical imiquimod. The sequencing used PBMCs, collected from a glioma patient whose treatment included an IDH1 peptide vaccine. All receptors come from a man aged 30 to 45 with glioma.

The CDR3 sequence is CASIPGQGASPLHF. The CDR3 coding sequence is TGTGCCAGTATCCCGGGACAGGGGGCATCACCCCTCCACTTT. The chain links TRBV19 to TRBJ1-6; 12 nucleotides agree with TRBD1. Germline V gene sequence: CDR1 LNHDA, CDR2 SQIVND (reference sequence). J was trimmed by 10 bases and V by 7 bases; bases with no gene match: 5. The CDR3 is 14 residues long.

This clone appeared a few times. The rearrangement uses TRBV4-2 and TRBJ1-1; no reliable D call. V shed 0 bases and J shed 2 bases, with 19 bases lying between them. The CDR3 contains 18 residues. Germline-derived CDR1 and CDR2 are LGHNA and YNFKEQ. The chain's CDR3 is CASSQEHGPNYINTEAFF. The CDR3 nucleotides are TGTGCCAGCAGCCAAGAGCACGGGCCCAATTACATTAACACTGAAGCTTTCTTT.

On this clone: Distinct nucleotide sequences in the sample also encode this CDR3. This chain uses TRBV5-1 with TRBJ1-1; D uncertain. This CDR3 region has 13 residues. Trimming stripped 1 base from V and 1 base from J, with 5 bases between. The germline V gene has CDR1 SGHRS and CDR2 YFSETQ. CDR3 bases: TGCGCCAGCAGCTTGAGTAGGAACACTGAAGCTTTCTTT. The encoded protein is CASSLSRNTEAFF.

The chain couples TRBV5-1 to TRBJ2-1; possibly TRBD1 for D (5 bases). V was shortened by 0 bases and J by 10 bases, with 14 bases between the two germline ends. The CDR3 is 14 residues long. CDR1 SGHRS and CDR2 YFSETQ come from the germline V gene. The CDR3 region has the DNA TGCGCCAGCAGCTTGGGTTTACAGGTTGGGGAGCAGTTCTTC. This encodes CASSLGLQVGEQFF.

This chain links TRBV4-1 with TRBJ1-4; 7 bases are a match to TRBD1. The CDR3 contains 19 residues. In germline, CDR1 is MGHRA, CDR2 YSYEKL. The V segment lost 0 bases and the J segment 0 bases; nucleotides outside the gene matches: 10. The CDR3 region has the DNA TGCGCCAGCAGCCAAGAAGGATACAGGGGCCCTGCAACTAATGAAAAACTGTTTTTT. Its translation: CASSQEGYRGPATNEKLFF.

This clone was counted a single time. This sequence joins TRBV7-2 and TRBJ2-5; TRBD1 agrees at 8 bases. CDR3 length: 13 residues. Unmatched junction bases numbered 12, after V lost 5 bases and J lost 13 bases. In germline, CDR1 is SGHTA, CDR2 FQGNSA. The CDR3 loop reads CASSPGTGLGPYF. DNA of the CDR3: TGTGCCAGCAGCCCCGGGACAGGCTTGGGGCCGTACTTC.

This clone was recorded only once. The chain carries TRBV5-6 and TRBJ2-5; either TRBD1 or TRBD2 may supply D (6 bases each). The length of the CDR3 is 14 residues. Germline CDR1 reads SGHDT; CDR2 reads YYEEEE. The ends were cut back, 7 bases at V and 4 bases at J, with 17 bases in the middle. CDR3 region: CASSLRGGGETQYF. CDR3 DNA sequence: TGTGCCAGCTCCCTCAGGGGAGGCGGAGAGACCCAGTACTTC.

This chain joins TRBV2 and TRBJ1-6; D gene unclear. Trimming took 2 bases from V and 7 from J, leaving 9 bases between them. The CDR3 covers 14 residues. CDR1 and CDR2 (germline): SNHLY, FYNNEI. The DNA of the CDR3 is TGTGCCAGCAGTGAAAGGACTCGGAATTCACCCCTCCACTTT. Amino acids: CASSERTRNSPLHF. The whole variable domain, filled in from reference TRBV2 and TRBJ1-6, reads EPEVTQTPSHQVTQMGQEVILRCVPISNHLYFYWYRQILGQKVEFLVSFYNNEISEKSEIFDDQFSVERPDGSNFTLKIRSTKLEDSAMYFCASSERTRNSPLHFGNGTRLTVT.

This clone came up a few times. In DNA form, the CDR3 reads TGTGCCTGGAGTACTCCTAGATCGACAGGGCCTGGAAACACCATATATTTT. Protein: CAWSTPRSTGPGNTIYF. The chain carries TRBV30 and TRBJ1-3; TRBD1 matches 7 bases. V gave up 2 bases and J gave up 2 bases; unmatched junction bases: 12. Germline V gene data show CDR1 as GTSNPN and CDR2 as SVGIG (reference sequence). The CDR3 extends over 17 amino acids.

This rearrangement joins TRBV5-6 to TRBJ2-1; D unresolved. CDR1 and CDR2 (germline): SGHDT, YYEEEE. With 1 base removed from V and 10 bases from J, the gap between germline ends came to 12 bases. The CDR3 runs to 13 residues. For the CDR3, the DNA is TGTGCCAGCAGCTTGTGGGCTGGGCGGGAGCAGTTCTTC. This sequence encodes CASSLWAGREQFF.

The chain recombines TRBV4-1 with TRBJ2-7, with 7 bases that match TRBD1. This CDR3 has 14 residues. J was trimmed by 4 bases and V by 6 bases; bases with no gene match: 9. The V gene's germline CDR1 is MGHRA and CDR2 YSYEKL. CDR3 region: CASSLRVTGYEQYF. CDR3 DNA: TGCGCCAGCAGTCTCCGTGTGACAGGGTACGAGCAGTACTTC.

The chain has TRBV7-9 and TRBJ1-4; D perhaps matches TRBD1 (5 bases). Germline V CDR1 and CDR2: SEHNR, FQNEAQ (reference sequence). V gave up 5 bases and J gave up 8 bases, with 18 bases separating them. There are 15 residues in the CDR3. CDR3 amino acids: CASSPPEGNREKLFF. CDR3 bases: TGTGCCAGCAGCCCCCCCGAGGGGAATCGCGAAAAACTGTTTTTT. Looking up the rest from reference TRBV7-9 and TRBJ1-4 gives the full variable domain: DTGVSQNPRHKITKRGQNVTFRCDPISEHNRLYWYRQTLGQGPEFLTYFQNEAQLEKSRLLSDRFSAERPKGSFSTLEIQRTEQGDSAMYLCASSPPEGNREKLFFGSGTQLSVL.

This rearrangement joins TRBV4-1 to TRBJ2-7; 8 positions agree with TRBD2. The CDR3 loop spans 13 amino acids. V lost 3 bases, J lost 6 bases, and 4 bases stayed unmatched. Per germline, CDR1 MGHRA and CDR2 YSYEKL. CDR3 sequence: CASSQREEGEQYF. The CDR3 nucleotides are TGCGCCAGCAGCCAGCGGGAGGAAGGCGAGCAGTACTTC.